The sequence of this T cell receptor (beta chain) was determined in a study of Graves' ophthalmopathy and Graves' hyperthyroidism. This clonotype was counted a single time. Aged 18 to 65, hyperthyroidism patients had been newly diagnosed, with under 2 months' duration. Diagnoses were established from clinical symptoms, serum thyroxine, TRAb, thyroid ultrasound and orbital computed tomography. Scientists amplified the TCR beta CDR3 regions from RNA transcripts. First-round RT-PCR employed HTBI primers, with a second-round multiplex PCR after it. TCRdb re-called the multiplex PCR reads with MiXCR, one entry per CDR3 protein. The sample contains around 1.1 million distinct CDR3 sequences, 35% to 40% of which appear only once. This receptor was taken from an adult man with Graves' hyperthyroidism. Sample: peripheral blood or thyroid tissue (not recorded which).

The CDR3 here is CASKRGSGSSPLHF. The CDR3 DNA sequence: TGTGCCAGCAAAAGGGGGTCAGGGAGTTCACCCCTCCACTTT. This chain joins TRBV19 and TRBJ1-6; possible D gene TRBD1, 6 bases. Germline assignment: CDR1 LNHDA and CDR2 SQIVND (reference sequence). The CDR3 loop spans 14 amino acids. The V gene lost 9 bases and the J gene lost 9 bases, with 18 bases spanning the gap.